This entry features one T cell receptor (beta chain) sequence. Its cognate antigen is unknown. TCRdb's table, derived via immunoSEQ multiplex PCR, lists solely in-frame clones and lacks some. The profile shows approximately 47,000 clones, approximately 91% of them singletons. The time point denotes: newly diagnosed, previously untreated cHL patient sample. Untreated, newly diagnosed classical Hodgkin lymphoma PBMCs were used for comparison. This record comes from a study of PD-1 blockade in classical Hodgkin lymphoma. General study points: The study reported lower baseline TCR diversity in newly diagnosed patients than in healthy donors.

V lost 6 bases and J lost 6, with 18 bases in between. From germline, CDR1 is MNHNS and CDR2 SASEGT. The length of the CDR3 is 14 residues. The chain links TRBV6-1 to TRBJ2-7, with a tentative D call TRBD2 (6 bases). Sequencing was done on a sample of peripheral blood mononuclear cells (PBMCs). This clonotype was sampled from a human donor with classical Hodgkin lymphoma. CDR3 in DNA: TGTGCCAGCAGAATAGGAGGGGCGCGTCTCGAGCAGTACTTC. It is translated as CASRIGGARLEQYF.